These 6 T cell receptor beta chains share one sample of origin, sequenced in a study of cytomegalovirus exposure and HLA in healthy donors. The PCR made use of 60 Vbeta and 13 Jbeta primers. Using immunoSEQ multiplex PCR, the repertoire was profiled, and TCRdb retains in-frame clones only, with some absent. The top ten hold around 7% of the sample, which has about 73,000 clones, around two thirds seen once. The specimen was PBMCs. The receptors originated from a woman aged 50 to 60 in good health and CMV-seropositive.

V is TRBV28 and J is TRBJ2-7; no firm D call. This CDR3 region has 14 residues. Trimming removed 5 bases at V and 2 bases at J, with 13 bases between. Germline assignment: CDR1 MDHEN and CDR2 SYDVKM. The CDR3 sequence is CASSPSDGAYEQYV. For the CDR3, the DNA is TGTGCCAGCAGTCCGAGCGACGGTGCCTACGAGCAGTACGTC.

This clone has a handful of counts. The V gene is TRBV5-5, the J gene TRBJ2-5, with 8 bases fitting TRBD1. Trimming removed 0 bases from V and 2 bases from J; junction bases left unmatched: 0. The CDR3 is made up of 14 amino acids. Germline V lookup: CDR1 SGHKS, CDR2 YYEKEE (reference sequence). The CDR3 nucleotides are TGTGCCAGCAGCTTGGGGACAGGGCAAGAGACCCAGTACTTC. Protein: CASSLGTGQETQYF. The whole variable domain, filled in from reference TRBV5-5 and TRBJ2-5, reads DAGVTQSPTHLIKTRGQQVTLRCSPISGHKSVSWYQQVLGQGPQFIFQYYEKEERGRGNFPDRFSARQFPNYSSELNVNALLLGDSALYLCASSLGTGQETQYFGPGTRLLVL.

The rearrangement joins TRBV27 to TRBJ2-7, with 9 bases matching TRBD1. Germline V gene data show CDR1 as MNHEY and CDR2 as SMNVEV (reference sequence). This CDR3 comprises 15 residues. Germline trimming cut 0 bases from V and 4 bases from J; bases unmatched to any gene: 4. This CDR3 reads CASSLSGQGTYEQYF. CDR3 DNA: TGTGCCAGCAGTTTATCGGGACAGGGCACTTACGAGCAGTACTTC.

There are a few counts of this clone. This rearrangement joins TRBV6-1 to TRBJ1-2; 8 positions match TRBD1. With 0 bases clipped from V and 4 bases from J, the junction kept 4 bases outside the gene matches. The germline CDR1 and CDR2 sequences are MNHNS and SASEGT. CDR3 length: 15 residues. CDR3 nucleotide sequence: TGTGCCAGCAGTGAAGCGGCAGGGGGCGGCTATGGCTACACCTTC. This sequence encodes CASSEAAGGGYGYTF.

The V gene is TRBV7-9, the J gene TRBJ2-5; no clear D. The CDR3 is 13 residues long. Deletions cut 3 bases from V and 4 bases from J, with 9 bases between. Germline V lookup: CDR1 SEHNR, CDR2 FQNEAQ (reference sequence). The DNA of the CDR3 is TGTGCCAGCAGCTTTACTGATCGAGAGACCCAGTACTTC. Amino acid sequence: CASSFTDRETQYF.

This chain joins TRBV21-1 and TRBJ2-4; the table calls TRBD1, which could not be checked here. TRBV21-1 is shown as a pseudogene. The CDR3 is made up of 13 amino acids. The CDR3 DNA reads TGTGCCAGCAGCCCGCATAAGTGGGCCCCCGGGTACTTC. This codes for CASSPHKWAPGYF.